One and the same sample provided the 17 T cell receptor beta chains below, sequenced in a study of blood T cell repertoires in COVID-19. Using immunoSEQ multiplex PCR, the repertoire was profiled, and TCRdb retains in-frame clones only, with some absent. Here the sample spans approximately 92,000 clones, about 80% being singletons. Material for sequencing was peripheral blood. The receptor set was obtained from a man aged 80 or over with acute or convalescent COVID-19.

V usage is TRBV28 and J usage is TRBJ2-1; D gene ambiguous. Germline V gene data show CDR1 as MDHEN and CDR2 as SYDVKM. Trimming shortened V by 2 bases and J by 8 bases, and 4 bases separated the two germline ends. The CDR3 loop spans 11 amino acids. CDR3 loop: CASSLDYEQFF. CDR3 sequence (DNA): TGTGCCAGCAGTTTAGACTATGAGCAGTTCTTC.

The genes are TRBV19 and TRBJ1-2; D is uncertain. This CDR3 spans 13 amino acids. The germline V and J ends were trimmed by 7 bases and 4 bases, with 13 bases remaining between them. The germline V gene has CDR1 LNHDA and CDR2 SQIVND (reference sequence). CDR3 amino acids: CASTFTAGYGYTF. For the CDR3, the DNA is TGTGCCAGTACTTTTACGGCGGGCTATGGCTACACCTTC. Drawing the rest from reference TRBV19 and TRBJ1-2, the complete variable domain is DGGITQSPKYLFRKEGQNVTLSCEQNLNHDAMYWYRQDPGQGLRLIYYSQIVNDFQKGDIAEGYSVSREKKESFPLTVTSAQKNPTAFYLCASTFTAGYGYTFGSGTRLTVV.

This clone has just one count. CDR3 DNA: TGTGCCAGTGAGAGGAACAGGAACTATGGCTACACCTTC. Amino acids: CASERNRNYGYTF. The V gene is TRBV2, the J gene TRBJ1-2, with D tentatively TRBD1 (5 bases). This CDR3 has 13 amino acids. The ends were cut back, 9 bases at V and 2 bases at J, with 13 bases in the middle. The germline CDR1 and CDR2 sequences are SNHLY and FYNNEI.

This clone has just a few counts. This chain connects TRBV5-1 to TRBJ1-1, with no clear D. Germline CDR1 is SGHRS and CDR2 is YFSETQ. The CDR3 runs to 14 residues. The germline V and J ends were trimmed by 0 bases and 5 bases, with 11 bases remaining between them. The CDR3 DNA reads as TGCGCCAGCAGCTTGGCCCTCAGCGGGACTGAAGCTTTCTTT. Encoded protein: CASSLALSGTEAFF.

The chain carries TRBV6-6 and TRBJ2-2, with 7 bases that match TRBD2. Germline CDR1 MNHNY, CDR2 SVGAGI (reference sequence). CDR3 length: 15 amino acids. The V gene end was trimmed by 3 bases and the J gene end by 6 bases; junction bases not matched to a gene: 7. The CDR3 DNA sequence: TGTGCCAGCAGTTATGAGGCGGGGAGGGCCGGGGAGCTGTTTTTT. Translated, it gives CASSYEAGRAGELFF.

This chain connects TRBV7-6 to TRBJ2-3; D call uncertain. This CDR3 has 16 residues. The V gene lost 1 base and the J gene lost 0 bases, with 11 bases spanning the gap. In germline, CDR1 is SGHVS, CDR2 FNYEAQ. The CDR3 nucleotides read TGTGCCAGCAGCTTAGGGAGTAGGATGAGCACAGATACGCAGTATTTT. It yields the protein CASSLGSRMSTDTQYF.

This clone was found a few times. The chain carries TRBV7-9 and TRBJ1-1, with 7 bases matching TRBD1. The germline gives CDR1 SEHNR, CDR2 FQNEAQ (reference sequence). CDR3 length: 14 residues. Germline trimming cut 4 bases from V and 0 bases from J; bases unmatched to any gene: 2. In nucleotides, the CDR3 is TGTGCCAGCAGCTGGACAGGTTTGAACACTGAAGCTTTCTTT. Residues: CASSWTGLNTEAFF.

The chain recombines TRBV29-1 with TRBJ2-4; D remains ambiguous. Germline-derived CDR1 and CDR2 are SQVTM and ANQGSEA. The ends were cut back, 6 bases at V and 0 bases at J, with 12 bases in the middle. This CDR3 is built from 14 residues. CDR3 in amino acids: CSVARDIAKNIQYF. The CDR3 DNA follows: TGCAGCGTCGCTAGAGATATAGCCAAAAACATTCAGTACTTC.

This clone was detected only once. The rearrangement links TRBV6-2 or TRBV6-3 to TRBJ2-5; TRBD1 aligns across 12 bases. The V segment lost 6 bases and the J segment 9 bases; nucleotides outside the gene matches: 5. Germline CDR1 and CDR2: MNHEY and SVGEGT. The length of the CDR3 is 13 residues. The chain's CDR3 is CASSTGTGGPQYF. The CDR3, as DNA: TGTGCCAGCAGCACCGGGACAGGGGGCCCCCAGTACTTC.

Comments on this clone: Other nucleotide sequences in the sample specify the same CDR3. The V call is TRBV5-1, the J call TRBJ2-7; TRBD2 agrees at 9 bases. The CDR3 extends over 14 amino acids. In germline, CDR1 is SGHRS, CDR2 YFSETQ. Trimming took 0 bases from V and 3 from J; bases not matched to a gene: 1. The CDR3 DNA reads TGCGCCAGCAGCTTGGGCGGGAGGGTCTACGAGCAGTACTTC. It is translated as CASSLGGRVYEQYF.

The rearrangement uses TRBV27 and TRBJ1-4; D remains unclear. CDR1 is MNHEY and CDR2 is SMNVEV in the germline V gene (reference sequence). The ends were cut back, 3 bases at V and 7 bases at J, with 12 bases in the middle. The CDR3 has 14 residues. CDR3 bases: TGTGCCAGCAGTTTCGGCGGAGCGAGTGAAAAACTGTTTTTT. Protein product: CASSFGGASEKLFF.

The CDR3 spells CASTRGGAGSPLHF. The CDR3 nucleotides are TGTGCCAGCACCAGAGGGGGGGCTGGATCACCCCTCCACTTT. The gene calls are TRBV2 and TRBJ1-6; D is perhaps TRBD1 (6 bases). The ends were cut back, 7 bases at V and 10 bases at J, with 17 bases in the middle. Germline CDR1 SNHLY, CDR2 FYNNEI. The CDR3 has 14 residues.

The chain carries TRBV30 and TRBJ1-2; perhaps TRBD1 as D (6 bases). The germline gives CDR1 GTSNPN, CDR2 SVGIG (reference sequence). Trimming stripped 2 bases from V and 2 bases from J, with 18 bases between. The CDR3 is 16 amino acids. The CDR3 region has the DNA TGTGCCTGGAGTCTAGGGGGGGCTACCGAAAACTATGGCTACACCTTC. It codes for CAWSLGGATENYGYTF. The whole variable domain, filled in from reference TRBV30 and TRBJ1-2, reads SQTIHQWPATLVQPVGSPLSLECTVEGTSNPNLYWYRQAAGRGLQLLFYSVGIGQISSEVPQNLSASRPQDRQFILSSKKLLLSDSGFYLCAWSLGGATENYGYTFGSGTRLTVV.

This clone was counted only a few times. The rearrangement uses TRBV14 and TRBJ2-2; 8 bases agree with TRBD2. CDR1 SGHDN and CDR2 FVKESK come from the germline V gene. This CDR3 has 15 residues. The V gene end was trimmed by 6 bases and the J gene end by 2 bases; junction bases not matched to a gene: 5. CDR3: CASSPGLVNTGELFF. In nucleotides, the CDR3 is TGTGCCAGCAGTCCGGGACTAGTTAACACCGGGGAGCTGTTTTTT.

The chain uses TRBV2 and TRBJ2-5, with TRBD2 matching 10 bases. V trimming: 6 bases; J trimming: 2 bases; junction bases outside the gene matches: 12. CDR3 length: 17 residues. Germline V lookup: CDR1 SNHLY, CDR2 FYNNEI. The DNA of the CDR3 is TGTGCCAGCAGGGTATTACAGCGGGGGGGCGGGCAAGAGACCCAGTACTTC. Its translation: CASRVLQRGGGQETQYF.

The CDR3 loop reads CAISESSYSSYEQYF. DNA of the CDR3: TGTGCCATCAGTGAGAGTTCTTACAGCTCCTACGAGCAGTACTTC. V is TRBV10-3 and J is TRBJ2-7; unclear D gene. The CDR3 is 15 residues long. Germline V CDR1 and CDR2: ENHRY, SYGVKD. Trimming removed 2 bases at V and 0 bases at J, with 11 bases between.

This chain connects TRBV9 to TRBJ2-5; D might be TRBD2 (5 bases). This CDR3 has 15 amino acids. Germline V gene sequence: CDR1 SGDLS, CDR2 YYNGEE. The germline V and J ends were trimmed by 4 bases and 4 bases, with 17 bases remaining between them. CDR3 amino acids: CASSPTLGTGETQYF. CDR3 nucleotides: TGTGCCAGCAGCCCTACACTAGGTACCGGAGAGACCCAGTACTTC.